Given below is one T cell receptor (beta chain) in context. The entry originates in a study of blood T cell repertoires in COVID-19. Whole-study context: Spain, Italy and the United States supplied samples that represented acute and convalescent COVID-19. The cDNA or gDNA used as material had been derived from T cells, B-cell-depleted T cells, or PBMCs.

Original analysis: The assay estimated nucleated cells by amplifying reference gene primers. This table comes from immunoSEQ multiplex PCR, and its TCRdb copy is limited to in-frame clones, with some not included. V, J and clone size are those of that table, while D and trimming were read from the DNA. The sample shows approximately 210,000 clones, more than 70% of them seen only once. CDR1 and CDR2 from the germline V gene are SGHRS and YFSETQ. V gave up 1 base and J gave up 2 bases, with 16 bases separating them. This CDR3 has 16 residues. The TCR originated in a middle-aged woman who had recovered from COVID-19. The V gene is TRBV5-1, the J gene TRBJ2-7; D remains unclear. The sequencing sample was made of peripheral blood. Here the CDR3 DNA reads TGCGCCAGCAGCTTGTTCTCTGGAGCTACCGCCTACGAGCAGTACTTC. Its protein product is CASSLFSGATAYEQYF.